This T cell receptor (beta chain) was profiled in a study of blood T cell repertoires in COVID-19. Per the germline V gene, CDR1 is MNHNY and CDR2 is SVGAGI (reference sequence). V was pared by 5 bases and J by 4 bases, with 15 bases between. CDR3 size: 14 residues. This clone was observed a single time. Sequencing used immunoSEQ multiplex PCR; TCRdb keeps in-frame clones, though not all of them. The profile shows 120,000 or so clones, about 90% of them singletons. This sequence joins TRBV6-6 and TRBJ2-7; weak D call: TRBD2 (5 bases). The sequence was obtained from a woman aged 60-75 years with COVID-19, enrolled during active disease. The specimen sequenced was peripheral blood. CDR3 sequence reads: CASSTTSPGYEQYF. In nucleotides, the CDR3 is TGTGCCAGCAGTACTACGAGCCCGGGGTACGAGCAGTACTTC.